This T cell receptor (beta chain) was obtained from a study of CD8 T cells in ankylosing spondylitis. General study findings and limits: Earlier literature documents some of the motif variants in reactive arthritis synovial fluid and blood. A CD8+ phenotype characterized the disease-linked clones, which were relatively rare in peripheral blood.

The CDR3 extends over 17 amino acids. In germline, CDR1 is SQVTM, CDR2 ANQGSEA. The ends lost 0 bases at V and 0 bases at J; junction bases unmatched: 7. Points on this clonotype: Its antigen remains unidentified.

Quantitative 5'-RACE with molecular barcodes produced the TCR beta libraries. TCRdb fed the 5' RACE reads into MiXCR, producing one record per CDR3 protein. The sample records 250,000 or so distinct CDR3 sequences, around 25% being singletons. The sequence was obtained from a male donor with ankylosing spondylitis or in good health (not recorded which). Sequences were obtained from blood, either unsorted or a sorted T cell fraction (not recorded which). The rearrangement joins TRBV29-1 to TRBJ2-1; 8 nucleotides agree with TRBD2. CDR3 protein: CSVEDRGAGASYNEQFF. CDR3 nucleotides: TGCAGCGTTGAAGATCGGGGAGCGGGGGCCTCCTACAATGAGCAGTTCTTC.